A single sample is the source of the 16 T cell receptor beta chains below, sequenced in a study of blood T cells in healthy people across ages. Next came a second PCR, run for roughly 6 to 11 cycles, which used a sample-barcoded 5' primer along with a J-beta primer mix. From the 5' RACE reads, TCRdb called clonotypes with MiXCR, one entry per CDR3 protein. The sample contains about a million distinct CDR3 sequences, 30% to 40% of which appear only once. The sample consisted of blood. The receptors come from a man aged 18 to 30 in good health.

DNA of the CDR3: TGCAGCGTGGGGGAGGGCACAGATACGCAGTATTTT. Amino acids: CSVGEGTDTQYF. The gene calls are TRBV29-1 and TRBJ2-3, with D perhaps TRBD2 (6 bases). The V end lost 6 bases, the J end lost 1 base, and 8 bases lay between the germline ends. Germline V lookup: CDR1 SQVTM, CDR2 ANQGSEA. The CDR3 consists of 12 residues.

The chain recombines TRBV3-1 with TRBJ2-1; D could derive from TRBD1 or TRBD2 (5 bases each). Trimming took off 0 bases at V and 8 bases at J, with 14 bases between the two ends. Germline loops: CDR1 LGHDT, CDR2 YNNKEL (reference sequence). This CDR3 contains 15 residues. The CDR3 DNA reads as TGTGCCAGCAGCCAAGATCTGATGGGGGTCGATGAGCAGTTCTTC. It codes for CASSQDLMGVDEQFF.

CDR3: CASSQDWTGRAGNQPQHF. DNA of the CDR3: TGCGCCAGCAGCCAAGATTGGACAGGGAGGGCGGGCAATCAGCCCCAGCATTTT. The rearrangement links TRBV4-3 to TRBJ1-5, with TRBD1 matching over 8 bases. Trimming removed 0 bases from V and 2 bases from J; junction bases left unmatched: 9. Germline V gene lookup returns CDR1 LGHNA and CDR2 YSLEER. The CDR3 is made up of 18 amino acids.

This clonotype was detected only once. One end of the junction fails to match germline, which may point to a read error. The chain has TRBV12-3 or TRBV12-4 and TRBJ2-1; unclear D gene. The CDR3 covers 15 residues. CDR3 sequence reads: CASSLGVSSYNGQFF. CDR3 coding DNA: TGTGCCAGCAGTTTAGGGGTGAGCTCCTACAATGGGCAGTTCTTC.

The V call is TRBV6-6, the J call TRBJ2-1; 9 nucleotides line up with TRBD2. The CDR3 has 16 amino acids. V trimming: 0 bases; J trimming: 7 bases; junction bases outside the gene matches: 7. Germline values: CDR1 MNHNY, CDR2 SVGAGI (reference sequence). The CDR3 nucleotides are TGTGCCAGCAGTTACTCGACGTTAGCGGGGGAAAATGAGCAGTTCTTC. Amino acids: CASSYSTLAGENEQFF.

This clonotype was counted between two and nine times. The chain employs TRBV5-1 and TRBJ1-1; 9 bases align to TRBD1. The CDR3 extends over 16 amino acids. After removal of 4 bases from V and 1 base from J, the junction contained 8 bases not matched to a gene. From germline, CDR1 is SGHRS and CDR2 YFSETQ. Written as DNA, the CDR3 is TGCGCCAGCAGCCTGGGGACAGGGCCCGGGAACACTGAAGCTTTCTTT. Protein product: CASSLGTGPGNTEAFF.

V gene TRBV4-3 combines with J gene TRBJ1-2, with TRBD1 identical over 9 bases. This CDR3 comprises 15 residues. With 4 bases clipped from V and 4 bases from J, the junction kept 7 bases outside the gene matches. Germline CDR1 is LGHNA and CDR2 is YSLEER. The DNA of the CDR3 is TGCGCCAGCAGCCCGGGACAGGGAAGTTCCTATGGCTACACCTTC. This encodes CASSPGQGSSYGYTF.

This clonotype was seen a handful of times. This chain links TRBV7-2 with TRBJ1-1, with D possibly being TRBD1 (5 bases). The CDR3 spans 15 residues. Trimming pared 8 bases from V and 0 bases from J, leaving 16 bases between. Germline CDR1 and CDR2: SGHTA and FQGNSA. CDR3 bases: TGTGCCAGCGGCCCTTACGGGGGACTGAACACTGAAGCTTTCTTT. This sequence encodes CASGPYGGLNTEAFF.

The chain has TRBV12-3 or TRBV12-4 and TRBJ1-4; possibly TRBD1 for D (6 bases). With 5 bases removed from V and 8 bases from J, the gap between germline ends came to 18 bases. This CDR3 is built from 15 residues. CDR3 residues: CASSPKPRGKEKLFF. The DNA for the CDR3 is TGTGCCAGCAGTCCTAAGCCCAGGGGTAAAGAAAAACTGTTTTTT.

As concerns this clonotype: The junction differs from germline at one of its ends, possibly a read error. This chain uses TRBV4-1 with TRBJ2-1; a possible D gene is TRBD1 (6 bases). CDR1 is MGHRA and CDR2 is YSYEKL in the germline V gene. The CDR3 is 15 residues long. CDR3 residues: CTSSPRDNFNNEQFF. CDR3 in DNA: TGCACCAGCAGCCCCCGGGACAATTTCAACAATGAGCAGTTCTTC.

The chain uses TRBV2 and TRBJ1-2; tentative D call: TRBD1 (5 bases). The CDR3 contains 14 residues. Germline assignment: CDR1 SNHLY and CDR2 FYNNEI. V was cut by 11 bases and J by 3 bases, with 19 bases left in between. CDR3 sequence: CAGRRGVFYYGYTF. The CDR3 DNA follows: TGTGCCGGCCGCCGGGGGGTGTTTTACTATGGCTACACCTTC.

There are many counts of this clonotype. V usage is TRBV6-2 or TRBV6-3 and J usage is TRBJ2-5; D tentatively fits TRBD1 or TRBD2 (5 bases each). This CDR3 is 12 amino acids long. Germline assignment: CDR1 MNHEY and CDR2 SVGEGT. V was trimmed by 2 bases and J by 4 bases, leaving 5 bases between them. CDR3 DNA sequence: TGTGCCAGCAGTTACGGGGGAGAGACCCAGTACTTC. Protein sequence: CASSYGGETQYF.

This clonotype was seen a handful of times. The CDR3 DNA is TGCAGTGCTAATCTCATGGGGCAGACTAATGAAAAACTGTTTTTT. It translates to CSANLMGQTNEKLFF. The genes are TRBV20-1 and TRBJ1-4, with a weak D call TRBD1 (5 bases). The CDR3 has 15 amino acids. V lost 4 bases to trimming and J lost 2 bases, with 14 bases between them. Germline values: CDR1 DFQATT, CDR2 SNEGSKA (reference sequence).

The chain joins TRBV25-1 to TRBJ2-3, with 10 bases aligning to TRBD2. The CDR3 is 18 residues long. With V trimmed by 0 bases and J by 1 base, 7 bases remained unmatched. The germline V gene has CDR1 MGHDK and CDR2 SYGVNS. Here the CDR3 reads CASSEYRPAGGRTDTQYF. The CDR3 DNA sequence: TGTGCCAGCAGTGAATACCGTCCAGCGGGGGGGCGCACAGATACGCAGTATTTT.

This clonotype was seen repeatedly, ten times or more. This may be a read error, as it is one base from a much larger clone. This chain links TRBV28 with TRBJ2-1, with D maybe TRBD2 (5 bases). In germline, CDR1 is MDHEN, CDR2 SYDVKM. Trimming removed 8 bases from V and 3 bases from J, with 23 bases in between. The CDR3 is 17 amino acids. CDR3 in amino acids: CASPPLGGAAIYNEQFF. DNA for the CDR3: TGTGCCAGCCCCCCATTAGGAGGAGCCGCAATCTACAATGAGCAGTTCTTC.

This chain links TRBV20-1 with TRBJ1-1; 7 nucleotides align to TRBD1. The V and J ends lost 3 bases and 4 bases, in that order; junction bases with no gene match: 5. The V gene's germline CDR1 is DFQATT and CDR2 SNEGSKA (reference sequence). The CDR3 extends over 13 amino acids. In nucleotides, the CDR3 is TGCAGTGCTAGTAAAGGGACAGCCACTGAAGCTTTCTTT. It specifies CSASKGTATEAFF.